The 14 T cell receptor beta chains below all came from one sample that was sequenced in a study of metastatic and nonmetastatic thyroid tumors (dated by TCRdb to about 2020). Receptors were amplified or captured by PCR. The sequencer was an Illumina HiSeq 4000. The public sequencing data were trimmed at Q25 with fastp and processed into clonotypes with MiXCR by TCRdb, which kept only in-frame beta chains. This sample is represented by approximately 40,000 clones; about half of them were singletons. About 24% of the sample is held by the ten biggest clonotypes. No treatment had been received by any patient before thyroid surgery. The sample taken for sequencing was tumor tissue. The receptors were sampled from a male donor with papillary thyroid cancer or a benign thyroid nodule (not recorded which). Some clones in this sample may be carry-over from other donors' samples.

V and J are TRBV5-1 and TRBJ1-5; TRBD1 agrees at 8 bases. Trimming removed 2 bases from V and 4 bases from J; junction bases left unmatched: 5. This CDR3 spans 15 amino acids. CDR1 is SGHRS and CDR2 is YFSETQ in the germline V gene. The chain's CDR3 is CASSLGQGGNQPQHF. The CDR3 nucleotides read TGCGCCAGCAGCTTAGGACAGGGAGGGAATCAGCCCCAGCATTTT.

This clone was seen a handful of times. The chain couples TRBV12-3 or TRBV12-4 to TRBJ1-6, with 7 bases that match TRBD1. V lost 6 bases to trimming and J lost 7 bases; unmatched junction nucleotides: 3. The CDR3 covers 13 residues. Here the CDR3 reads CASRGQTNSPLHF. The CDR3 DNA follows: TGTGCCAGCAGGGGACAGACCAATTCACCCCTCCACTTT.

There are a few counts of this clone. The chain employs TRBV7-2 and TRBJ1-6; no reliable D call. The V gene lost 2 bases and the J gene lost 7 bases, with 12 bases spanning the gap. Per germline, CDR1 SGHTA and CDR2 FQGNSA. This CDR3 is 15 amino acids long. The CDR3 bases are TGTGCCAGCAGCTTACAGCAGGTGGCAAATTCACCCCTCCACTTT. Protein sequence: CASSLQQVANSPLHF.

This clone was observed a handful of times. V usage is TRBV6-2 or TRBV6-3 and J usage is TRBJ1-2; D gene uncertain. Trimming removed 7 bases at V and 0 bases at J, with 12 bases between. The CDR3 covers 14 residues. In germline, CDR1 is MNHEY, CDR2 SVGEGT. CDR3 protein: CASTENGANYGYTF. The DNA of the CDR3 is TGTGCCAGCACCGAGAACGGAGCTAACTATGGCTACACCTTC.

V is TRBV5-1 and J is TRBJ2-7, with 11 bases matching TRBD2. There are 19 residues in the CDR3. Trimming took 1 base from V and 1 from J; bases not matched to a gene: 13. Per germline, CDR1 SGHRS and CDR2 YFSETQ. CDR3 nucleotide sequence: TGCGCCAGCAGCTTGCCCGCCGGGACTAGCGGCCCCTGGTCCTACGAGCAGTACTTC. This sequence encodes CASSLPAGTSGPWSYEQYF.

CDR3 sequence (DNA): TGTGCCTGGAGCCGCAGCACTGAAGCTTTCTTT. Protein sequence: CAWSRSTEAFF. V usage is TRBV30 and J usage is TRBJ1-1; no clear D. The CDR3 is made up of 11 amino acids. CDR1 GTSNPN and CDR2 SVGIG come from the germline V gene (reference sequence). Trimming removed 3 bases from V and 4 bases from J, with 6 bases in between.

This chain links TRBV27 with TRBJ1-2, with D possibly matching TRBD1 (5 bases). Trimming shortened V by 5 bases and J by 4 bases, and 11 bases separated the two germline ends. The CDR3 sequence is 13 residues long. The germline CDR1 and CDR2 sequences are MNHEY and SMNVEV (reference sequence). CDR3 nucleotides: TGTGCCAGCAGTCCCCGCGGGGGCTATGGCTACACCTTC. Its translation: CASSPRGGYGYTF.

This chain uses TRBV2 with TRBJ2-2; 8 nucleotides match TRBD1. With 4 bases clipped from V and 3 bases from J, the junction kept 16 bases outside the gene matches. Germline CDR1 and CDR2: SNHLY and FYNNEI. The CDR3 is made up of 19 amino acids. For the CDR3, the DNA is TGTGCCAGCAGTGGCCTTGCGGGCGGGACAGGCGGGTACACCGGGGAGCTGTTTTTT. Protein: CASSGLAGGTGGYTGELFF.

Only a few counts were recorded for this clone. The CDR3 nucleotides are TGTGCCAGCAGCTCCCCGACAGAGGGAACCTACGAGCAGTACTTC. Translation gives CASSSPTEGTYEQYF. The rearrangement links TRBV6-1 to TRBJ2-7, with D perhaps assigned TRBD1 or TRBD2 (5 bases each). The V gene's germline CDR1 is MNHNS and CDR2 SASEGT. Trimming took off 6 bases at V and 2 bases at J, with 17 bases between the two ends. There are 15 residues in the CDR3.

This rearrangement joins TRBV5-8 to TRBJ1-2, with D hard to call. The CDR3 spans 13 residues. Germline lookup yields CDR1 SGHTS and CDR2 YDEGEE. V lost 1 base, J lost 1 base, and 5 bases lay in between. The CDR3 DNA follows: TGTGCCAGCAGCTTGTGGGGTAACTATGGCTACACCTTC. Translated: CASSLWGNYGYTF.

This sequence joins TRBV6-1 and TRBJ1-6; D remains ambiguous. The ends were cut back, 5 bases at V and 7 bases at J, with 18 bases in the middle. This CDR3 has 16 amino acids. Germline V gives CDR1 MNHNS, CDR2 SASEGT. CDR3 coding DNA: TGTGCCAGCAGTTCCACCGGGTCCGGCGCGAATTCACCCCTCCACTTT. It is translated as CASSSTGSGANSPLHF.

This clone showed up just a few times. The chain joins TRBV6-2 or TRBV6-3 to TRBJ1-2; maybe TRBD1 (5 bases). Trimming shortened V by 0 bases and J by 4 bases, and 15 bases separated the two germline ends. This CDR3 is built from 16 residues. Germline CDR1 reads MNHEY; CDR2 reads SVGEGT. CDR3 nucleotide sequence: TGTGCCAGCAGTTACTCTTCCCGGGGCGGAGGCTATGGCTACACCTTC. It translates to CASSYSSRGGGYGYTF.

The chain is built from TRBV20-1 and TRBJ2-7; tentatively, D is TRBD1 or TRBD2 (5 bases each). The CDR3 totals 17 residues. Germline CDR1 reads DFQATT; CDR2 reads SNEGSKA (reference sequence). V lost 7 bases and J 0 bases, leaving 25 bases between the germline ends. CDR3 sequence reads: CSVKLEARDLYSYEQYF. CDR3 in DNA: TGCAGTGTTAAGCTCGAAGCTCGGGACCTGTACTCCTACGAGCAGTACTTC.

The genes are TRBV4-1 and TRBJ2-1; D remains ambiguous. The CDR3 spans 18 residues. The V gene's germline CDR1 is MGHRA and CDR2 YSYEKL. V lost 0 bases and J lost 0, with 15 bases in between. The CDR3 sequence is CASSQDVRGTTSYNEQFF. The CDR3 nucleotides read TGCGCCAGCAGCCAAGATGTAAGAGGAACAACCTCCTACAATGAGCAGTTCTTC.